Listed below are T cell receptor beta chains from one sample, sequenced in a study of post-analysis software for immune sequencing data. TCRdb reanalysed the PCR reads using MiXCR and keeps one entry per CDR3 protein. The sample yields a few hundred thousand distinct CDR3 sequences, around a third seen once. The sequenced sample was blood. These receptors were collected from a girl aged 2 to 17 with multiple sclerosis. Both conserved end residues are part of each CDR3. The D gene is left open where the match is weak. Rows may omit the clone size; those that give it use once, few, many or a size class.

j_call	clone_size	v_call	d_call	cdr3_aa	cdr3_nt
TRBJ2-5	few	TRBV5-5	-	CASSLVTRAGRTQYF	TGTGCCAGCAGCTTGGTAACACGGGCCGGGAGGACCCAGTACTTC
TRBJ2-7	-	TRBV9	-	CASSVAPMKGTYEQYF	TGTGCCAGCAGCGTAGCCCCCATGAAAGGAACCTACGAGCAGTACTTC
TRBJ2-5	-	TRBV7-2	TRBD1	CASSPGDRREETRYF	TGTGCCAGCAGCCCGGGGGACAGGAGGGAAGAGACCCGGTACTTC
TRBJ2-1	-	TRBV20-1	-	CSAARLRDSRSYNEQFF	TGCAGTGCTGCTAGATTAAGGGACTCCCGCTCCTACAATGAGCAGTTCTTC
TRBJ1-5	-	TRBV4-1	-	CASSHLLTDLSNQPQHF	TGCGCCAGCAGCCACCTCCTGACTGACCTTAGCAATCAGCCCCAGCATTTT
TRBJ2-1	-	TRBV3-1	TRBD2	CVSSQVGGALHNEQFF	TGTGTCAGCAGCCAAGTCGGGGGGGCCCTCCACAATGAGCAGTTCTTC
TRBJ1-6	few	TRBV9	-	CASSVLPSIQGNSPLHF	TGTGCCAGCAGCGTACTCCCCTCCATACAGGGAAATTCACCCCTCCACTTT
TRBJ1-2	-	TRBV6-6	-	CASSYSSRGVGDGYTF	TGTGCCAGCAGTTACTCCTCTCGAGGGGTAGGAGATGGCTACACCTTC
TRBJ2-2	-	TRBV25-1	-	CASIPTNTGELFF	TGTGCCAGCATTCCAACGAACACCGGGGAGCTGTTTTTT
TRBJ2-5	once	TRBV25-1	-	CASSEGAYNLYF	TGTGCCAGCAGTGAAGGGGCGTATAATCTGTACTTC
TRBJ2-1	-	TRBV12-3/TRBV12-4	TRBD2	CASNIISGKGLEQFF	TGTGCCAGCAACATCATTAGCGGGAAGGGTCTAGAACAGTTCTTC
TRBJ2-5	-	TRBV24-1	-	CATSEGVRWVETQYF	TGTGCCACCAGTGAAGGTGTCAGGTGGGTCGAGACCCAGTACTTC